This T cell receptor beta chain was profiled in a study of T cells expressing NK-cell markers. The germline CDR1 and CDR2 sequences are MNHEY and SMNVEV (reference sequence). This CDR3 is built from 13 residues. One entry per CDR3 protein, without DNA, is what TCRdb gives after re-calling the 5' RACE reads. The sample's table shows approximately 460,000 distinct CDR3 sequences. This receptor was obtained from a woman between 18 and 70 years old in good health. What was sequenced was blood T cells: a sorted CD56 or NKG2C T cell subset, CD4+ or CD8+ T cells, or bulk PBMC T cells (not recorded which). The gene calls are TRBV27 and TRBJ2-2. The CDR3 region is CASRVPNTGELFF.